This paragraph covers one T cell receptor (beta chain) sequence. Its specific antigen is unknown. There are no base qualities to consult, and no much larger clone falls within one base. The meaning of the sample's time point label: about 28 days (+/-7) after the second vaccine dose. Because spike-specific TCR depth and breadth did not differ between the two schedules, AZD1222 recipients who got a second dose at roughly 4 weeks were pooled with those who got a second dose at roughly 12 weeks. Vaccinee samples were obtained from the UK trials COV001 and COV002, which included a single-blind randomized controlled phase 2/3 trial of AZD1222 (ChAdOx1 nCoV-19) in healthy adults. For TCRbeta chain sequencing, PBMC samples were collected from trial participants at day 0 and at day 28 after the second dose. The CDR3 regions of human TCRbeta chains were analyzed by immunosequencing. Regarding the original processing steps: Repertoire TCRs were matched against a reference library of SARS-CoV-2-specific TCRs generated with the MIRA antigen-specificity platform. Breadth was defined as the fraction of unique TCRs that were SARS-CoV-2-associated, and depth was defined as the fraction of total T cells that were SARS-CoV-2-associated. Each spike-specific TCR was assigned to its reactive spike region and to a CD4 or CD8 class using the MIRA data. Log10-transformed breadth and depth values were compared by one-way ANOVA with Sidak's multiple comparisons tests. TCRdb holds this immuneACCESS table with in-frame rearrangements only. Some clones are missing; in checked studies, unresolved V genes explain under half, and the rest has no known cause. V and J calls and clone size follow that table, whereas D and trimming were derived from the DNA. The sample contains approximately 120,000 clones, 70% to 90% of them found a single time. About 4% of the sample is taken by the ten largest.

The source of the sample is a study of T cell responses to AZD1222 COVID-19 vaccine (dated by TCRdb to the early 2020s). About the investigation overall: TCR sequencing covered approximately 230 trial participants: some 210 given two doses of AZD1222 and 26 given two doses of MenACWY control vaccine. Trial participants were enrolled into age subgroups of 18-55, 56-69 and 70-plus years, which contained about 150, 28 and 57 TCR-sequenced participants, respectively.

The research as a whole found: Participants were mostly white British and included more females than males, and it was suggested by the authors that clonal diversity may have been underestimated. No day 14 peak-response samples were available, so repertoires were characterized only after the peak T cell response. The whole spike protein was spanned by vaccine-associated CD4 TCRs, and dominant responses were seen in regions 160-218 and 743-854. Epitopes outside the regions mutated in the B.1.351 and B.1.1.7 variants were reportedly recognized by nearly half of the unique spike-specific TCRs. In the small 56-69-year group, the increase in depth fell short of significance, most likely because of low power. Spike-specific TCR breadth and depth rose significantly after two AZD1222 doses compared with day 0 and with MenACWY recipients. Conclusions about previously exposed vaccinees are limited, since just five or six AZD1222 recipients were seropositive for SARS-CoV-2 at baseline.

The germline V gene (reference sequence) supplies CDR1 LNHDA and CDR2 SQIVND. Its CDR3 holds 16 amino acids, cysteine through phenylalanine. The DNA shown is the 48-base CDR3, in frame from base 1. Germline trimming amounts to 2 bases on V and 1 base on J, with 6 as the count of junction bases outside the gene matches. The sequence was collected from an adult who received the AZD1222 COVID-19 vaccine. Sequences were derived from peripheral blood, sampled 28 days after the second AZD1222 dose. In this chain, TRBV19 is recombined with TRBJ2-3; the central 7 bases match TRBD2. Here the CDR3 is given as CASSINPSGGTDTQYF. The nucleotides read TGTGCCAGTAGTATAAACCCCAGCGGGGGCACAGATACGCAGTATTTT.